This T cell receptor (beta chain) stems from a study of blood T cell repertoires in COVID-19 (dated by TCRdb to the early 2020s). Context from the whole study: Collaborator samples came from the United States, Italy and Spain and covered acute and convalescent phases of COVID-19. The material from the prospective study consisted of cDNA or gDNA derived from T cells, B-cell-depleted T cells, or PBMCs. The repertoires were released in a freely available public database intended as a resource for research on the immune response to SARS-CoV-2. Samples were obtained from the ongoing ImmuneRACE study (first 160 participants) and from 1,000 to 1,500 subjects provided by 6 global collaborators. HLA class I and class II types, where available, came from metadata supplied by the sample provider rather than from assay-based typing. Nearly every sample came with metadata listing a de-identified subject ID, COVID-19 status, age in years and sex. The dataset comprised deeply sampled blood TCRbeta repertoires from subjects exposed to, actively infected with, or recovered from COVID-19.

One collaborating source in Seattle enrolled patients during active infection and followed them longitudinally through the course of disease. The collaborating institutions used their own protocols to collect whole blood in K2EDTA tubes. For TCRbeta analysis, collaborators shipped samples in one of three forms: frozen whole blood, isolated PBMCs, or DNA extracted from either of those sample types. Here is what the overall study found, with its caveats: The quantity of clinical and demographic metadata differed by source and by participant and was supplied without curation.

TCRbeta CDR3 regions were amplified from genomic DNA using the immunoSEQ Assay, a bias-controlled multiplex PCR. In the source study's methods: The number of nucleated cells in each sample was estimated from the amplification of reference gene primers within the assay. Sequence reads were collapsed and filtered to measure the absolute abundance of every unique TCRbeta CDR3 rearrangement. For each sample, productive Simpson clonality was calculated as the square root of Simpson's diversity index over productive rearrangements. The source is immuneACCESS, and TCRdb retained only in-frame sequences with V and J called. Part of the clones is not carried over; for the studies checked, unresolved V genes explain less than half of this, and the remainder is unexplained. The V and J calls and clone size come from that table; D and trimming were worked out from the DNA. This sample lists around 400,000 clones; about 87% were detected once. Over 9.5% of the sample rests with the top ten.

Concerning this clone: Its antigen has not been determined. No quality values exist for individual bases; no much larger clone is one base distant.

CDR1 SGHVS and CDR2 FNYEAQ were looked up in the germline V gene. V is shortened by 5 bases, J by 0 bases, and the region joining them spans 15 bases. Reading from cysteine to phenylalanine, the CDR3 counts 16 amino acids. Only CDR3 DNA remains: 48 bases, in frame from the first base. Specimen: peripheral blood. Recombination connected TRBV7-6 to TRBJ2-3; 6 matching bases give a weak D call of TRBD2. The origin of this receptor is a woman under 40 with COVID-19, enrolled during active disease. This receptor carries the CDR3 CASSTRLDPSTDTQYF. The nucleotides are TGTGCCAGCAGCACAAGACTAGACCCTAGCACAGATACGCAGTATTTT.